Detailed here is one TCR beta chain. Antigen specificity is unknown. This sample was included in a study of Graves' ophthalmopathy and Graves' hyperthyroidism. About the study: In this cohort's terms, stable hyperthyroidism meant no ophthalmopathy by 18 months of follow-up.

The germline CDR1 and CDR2 sequences are SQVTM and ANQGSEA. V lost 4 bases, J lost 8 bases, and 7 bases stayed unmatched. This CDR3 has 12 amino acids. Study-wide points: The model's prediction of ophthalmopathy progression had 70.59% sensitivity and approximately 72% specificity. Most thyroid clonotypes expanded beyond 0.001 frequency were also found in blood.

RNA transcripts were the source from which TCR beta CDR3 regions were amplified. HTBI primers primed a first-round RT-PCR, and a second-round multiplex PCR followed. Each CDR3 protein gets one entry after TCRdb re-called the multiplex PCR reads with MiXCR. The sample contains over a million distinct CDR3 sequences, about 40% of which appear only once. This sequence joins TRBV29-1 and TRBJ1-2; the match to TRBD1 covers 7 bases. This TCR derives from an adult man with Graves' hyperthyroidism. Source material: peripheral blood or thyroid tissue (not recorded which). In DNA form, the CDR3 reads TGCAGCGTTGCGAAAGGGGGACAGGGCTACACCTTC. Translated, it gives CSVAKGGQGYTF.